This T cell receptor (beta chain) appears in the sequencing data of a study of T cells in women clearing cervical HPV infection (dated by TCRdb to the late 2010s). Turning to the overall study: The cases were around 23 women with histologically confirmed HPV16-related CIN3 or worse, and 2 of those women had invasive cancers. For cases, the median interval between lesion detection and blood sampling was roughly 150 days, with an interquartile range of roughly 85 to 200 days. As quality controls, five blinded duplicates were added to each group, bringing the total to roughly 60 samples made up of 50 participants and about 10 replicates. Median age was 34 years in cases versus approximately 37 in controls, and baseline characteristics did not differ significantly. Since HLA typing was available for only a few women, HLA type could not be ruled out as a confounder. Cases and controls were matched on year of sample collection and on age within five years. An exploratory proof-of-principle case-control study, nested within the Guanacaste HPV Natural History Study in Costa Rica, was conducted to compare TCR repertoires across cervical HPV16 outcomes. The controls were about two dozen women whose single incident HPV16 infection cleared within 12 months with no development of precancer or cancer. In the parent cohort, fewer than 13,000 women aged 18 or older were enrolled in Guanacaste, Costa Rica, during about 1993 to 1994 and were followed for 7 to 8 years. Blood from cases was drawn at the visit where the lesion was first identified, while blood from controls was drawn once the infection was no longer detected. Broad study findings and their caveats: Because the number of T cells per sample was unknown, the richness differences could reflect varying T-cell content rather than repertoire biology. Random forest classifiers combining richness and V gene abundances distinguished cases from controls with an estimated AUC of approximately 0.8. The cross-sectional design could not show whether associations preceded infection or resulted from it; effector/memory subsets and HPV-specific T cells were not isolated. Cases had lower TRBV6-7 relative abundance than controls (about 0.1% versus 0.15%; Bonferroni P = 0.0008). TCR repertoire richness was significantly higher in CIN3+ cases than in controls across sequencing depths, while evenness did not differ.

Trimming removed 7 bases from V and 3 bases from J, leaving 16 bases between the germline ends. Sequences DFQATT (CDR1) and SNEGSKA (CDR2) are obtained from the germline V gene (reference sequence). Taken from cysteine to phenylalanine, the CDR3 has 13 residues. The DNA has 30 bases, all within the CDR3, and is read from base 1. Every participant had a single incident cervical HPV16 infection, and prevalent HPV16 infections were excluded. Cervical HPV DNA was detected with MY09/MY11 PCR, and genotyping was done with dot-blot hybridization. Fifteen mL of heparinized blood were centrifuged, and the buffy coat was split into aliquots, frozen at -30 degrees C, and then kept at -80 degrees C. QIAGEN kits were used to extract genomic DNA from buffy coat specimens. TCR beta CDR3 regions were amplified by multiplex PCR from an average of around 1,200 ng genomic DNA per sample using the immunoSEQ assay. To correct primer bias, the assay used a complete synthetic TCR repertoire to set an amplification baseline. Amplicons were sequenced on the Illumina platform. Turning to the authors' computational methods: Error correction of the sequences involved clustering with frequency ratios plus a modified nearest-neighbor algorithm, after which the sequences were analyzed in the immunoSEQ Analyzer using IMGT gene definitions. At each rarefaction depth, TCR richness and evenness were averaged across 20 rarefaction repeats, and any sample with fewer sequences than the depth was left out. Relative abundances of V, D and J genes were compared between groups using Wilcoxon rank sum tests, with FDR correction applied. An intraclass correlation of just under 96% for TCR richness and an average of around 76% across over 65 gene segments were obtained from the blinded duplicates. TCRdb carries this immuneACCESS record with in-frame sequences only. Its versions omit some clonotypes, under half of them owing to an unresolved V gene in the studies checked, with the rest unexplained. V and J calls and clone size are copied from that table; D and trimming were computed from the DNA. This sample's table lists 45,000 to 55,000 clones. The ten largest clones take up 0.8% to 1% of the sample.

With regard to this clone: The specificity of this receptor is unknown. From the germline J gene comes the end of the CDR3, since the read stops 3 residues before it.

The chain employs TRBV20-1 and TRBJ2-7; possibly the D gene is TRBD1, per 5 matching bases. The specimen sequenced was blood buffy coat. The sequence was obtained from a woman aged 18-70 years with a cervical HPV16 infection that either progressed to CIN3+ or cleared (not recorded which). The CDR3 amino acid sequence is: CSVHGGQGYEQYF. The sequenced part of the CDR3 DNA is TGCAGTGTCCACGGCGGCCAGGGCTACGAG.